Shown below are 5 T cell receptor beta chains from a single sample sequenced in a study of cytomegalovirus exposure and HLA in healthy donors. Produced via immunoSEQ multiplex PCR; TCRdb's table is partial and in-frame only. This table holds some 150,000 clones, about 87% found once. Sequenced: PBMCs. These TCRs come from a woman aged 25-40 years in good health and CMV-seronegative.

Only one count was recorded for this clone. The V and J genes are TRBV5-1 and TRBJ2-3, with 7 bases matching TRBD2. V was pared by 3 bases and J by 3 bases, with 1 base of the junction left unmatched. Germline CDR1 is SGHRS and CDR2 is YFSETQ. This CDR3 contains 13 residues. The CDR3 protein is CASSSRGTDTQYF. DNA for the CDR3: TGCGCCAGCAGCTCGCGGGGGACAGATACGCAGTATTTT.

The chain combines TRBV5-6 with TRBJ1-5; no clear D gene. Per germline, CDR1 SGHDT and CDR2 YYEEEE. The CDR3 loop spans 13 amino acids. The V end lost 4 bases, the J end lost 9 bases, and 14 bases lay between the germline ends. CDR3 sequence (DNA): TGTGCCAGCAGCGTGTTCCAGCGGTTGCCCCAGCATTTT. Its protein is CASSVFQRLPQHF. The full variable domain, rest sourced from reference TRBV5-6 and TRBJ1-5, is DAGVTQSPTHLIKTRGQQVTLRCSPKSGHDTVSWYQQALGQGPQFIFQYYEEEERQRGNFPDRFSGHQFPNYSSELNVNALLLGDSALYLCASSVFQRLPQHFGDGTRLSIL.

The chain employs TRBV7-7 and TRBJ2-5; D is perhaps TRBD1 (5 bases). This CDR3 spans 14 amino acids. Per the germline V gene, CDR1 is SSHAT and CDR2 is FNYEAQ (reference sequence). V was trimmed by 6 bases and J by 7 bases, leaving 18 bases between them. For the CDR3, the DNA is TGTGCCAGCAGTTCCGTTCAGGGTACGGGGACCCAGTACTTC. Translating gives CASSSVQGTGTQYF.

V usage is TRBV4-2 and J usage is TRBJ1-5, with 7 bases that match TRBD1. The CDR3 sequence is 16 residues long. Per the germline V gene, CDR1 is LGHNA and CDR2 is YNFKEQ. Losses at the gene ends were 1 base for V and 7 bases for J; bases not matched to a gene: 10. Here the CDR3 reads CASSQALRDRSQPQHF. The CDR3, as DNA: TGTGCCAGCAGCCAAGCCCTGAGGGACAGATCACAGCCCCAGCATTTT.

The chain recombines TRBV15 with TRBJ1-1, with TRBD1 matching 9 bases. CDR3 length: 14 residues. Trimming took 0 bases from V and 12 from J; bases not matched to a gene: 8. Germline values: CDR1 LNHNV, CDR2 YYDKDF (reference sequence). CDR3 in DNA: TGTGCCACCAGCAGAGATGGTACAGGGGGCAGGACTTTCTTT. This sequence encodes CATSRDGTGGRTFF.